The 19 T cell receptor beta chains presented below share a single source sample, sequenced in a study of CD8 T cells in Susac syndrome. A quantity of about 0.5 to 1 ug RNA underwent reverse transcription using random hexamers. One entry per CDR3 protein results from TCRdb running MiXCR on the immunoSEQ multiplex PCR reads. This table holds about 120,000 distinct CDR3 sequences, around 92% found once. The sample was CD4+ T cells from PBMCs. All receptors derive from a human donor with multiple sclerosis.

V usage is TRBV9 and J usage is TRBJ1-6, with D perhaps TRBD1 (5 bases). This CDR3 is 15 amino acids long. Trimming removed 0 bases at V and 9 bases at J, with 13 bases between. Germline V gene data show CDR1 as SGDLS and CDR2 as YYNGEE. CDR3 DNA sequence: TGTGCCAGCAGCGTAGATCCCCAGGGCGGTTCACCCCTCCACTTT. The encoded protein is CASSVDPQGGSPLHF.

This chain uses TRBV14 with TRBJ2-5, with 7 positions matching TRBD2. This CDR3 comprises 12 residues. V trimming: 7 bases; J trimming: 3 bases; junction bases outside the gene matches: 2. CDR1 is SGHDN, CDR2 FVKESK, per germline. Written as DNA, the CDR3 is TGTGCCAGCACCCGGGGGGAAGAGACCCAGTACTTC. This translates into CASTRGEETQYF.

The V call is TRBV7-8, the J call TRBJ1-4; 8 nucleotides align to TRBD1. CDR1 and CDR2 (germline): SGHVS, FQNEAQ. With V trimmed by 5 bases and J by 0 bases, 8 bases remained unmatched. This CDR3 has 17 amino acids. Here the CDR3 reads CASSPGQEYATNEKLFF. Written as DNA, the CDR3 is TGTGCCAGCAGCCCGGGACAGGAATATGCAACTAATGAAAAACTGTTTTTT.

The chain carries TRBV19 and TRBJ1-1; D perhaps matches TRBD1 (6 bases). The CDR3 is 13 residues long. CDR1 and CDR2 from the germline V gene are LNHDA and SQIVND (reference sequence). Trimming pared 2 bases from V and 6 bases from J, leaving 10 bases between. The CDR3 region is CASSITGLAEAFF. The CDR3, as DNA: TGTGCCAGTAGTATAACAGGGCTCGCTGAAGCTTTCTTT.

The DNA of the CDR3 is TGCAGCGTTGATTTGGCTTTCTTT. Residues: CSVDLAFF. The V call is TRBV29-1, the J call TRBJ1-1; D is ambiguous. The V end lost 3 bases, the J end lost 11 bases, and 4 bases lay between the germline ends. The V gene's germline CDR1 is SQVTM and CDR2 ANQGSEA. This CDR3 contains 8 residues.

The chain employs TRBV3-1 and TRBJ1-4; D ambiguous. Germline V gives CDR1 LGHDT, CDR2 YNNKEL (reference sequence). Trimming removed 6 bases at V and 7 bases at J, with 18 bases between. This CDR3 has 15 residues. Here the CDR3 DNA reads TGTGCCAGCAGTCGGAGTACTGCAGTATCTGAAAAACTGTTTTTT. As protein: CASSRSTAVSEKLFF.

In its sample, this clonotype was seen once. The chain is built from TRBV7-8 and TRBJ2-1; D is undetermined. From germline, CDR1 is SGHVS and CDR2 FQNEAQ. The ends were cut back, 5 bases at V and 8 bases at J, with 13 bases in the middle. There are 13 residues in the CDR3. The CDR3 spells CASSHRRMDEQFF. CDR3 nucleotide sequence: TGTGCCAGCAGCCATCGACGAATGGATGAGCAGTTCTTC.

V gene TRBV19 combines with J gene TRBJ1-5, with D possibly TRBD1 on 6 matching bases. V lost 5 bases to trimming and J lost 7 bases, with 12 bases between them. There are 13 residues in the CDR3. Germline loops: CDR1 LNHDA, CDR2 SQIVND (reference sequence). The CDR3 loop reads CASSGGGQQPQHF. As DNA, the CDR3 is TGTGCCAGTAGTGGAGGGGGTCAGCAGCCCCAGCATTTT.

The chain combines TRBV7-6 with TRBJ1-3; perhaps TRBD1 as D (5 bases). CDR1 and CDR2 from the germline V gene are SGHVS and FNYEAQ. Trimming left V 5 bases short and J 3 bases short, with 11 bases between. The CDR3 is 14 residues long. The CDR3 DNA is TGTGCCAGCAGCCCGGGGGGATTTGGAAACACCATATATTTT. The encoded protein is CASSPGGFGNTIYF.

The chain has TRBV20-1 and TRBJ2-5, with 9 bases that match TRBD1. The CDR3 sequence is 14 residues long. CDR1 is DFQATT and CDR2 is SNEGSKA in the germline V gene (reference sequence). The ends lost 5 bases at V and 5 bases at J; junction bases unmatched: 9. CDR3 in amino acids: CSAGGQGRRETQYF. The DNA for the CDR3 is TGCAGTGCTGGCGGACAGGGGCGGAGGGAGACCCAGTACTTC.

The chain recombines TRBV6-5 with TRBJ2-2; 12 positions match TRBD2. The CDR3 is 15 residues long. With V trimmed by 9 bases and J by 2 bases, 4 bases remained unmatched. Germline V lookup: CDR1 MNHEY, CDR2 SVGAGI. In nucleotides, the CDR3 is TGTGCCAGTCTAGCGGGGGGGTTTAACACCGGGGAGCTGTTTTTT. Translation: CASLAGGFNTGELFF.

The V and J genes are TRBV4-3 and TRBJ1-2, with no clear D. The CDR3 consists of 13 residues. The V gene's germline CDR1 is LGHNA and CDR2 YSLEER. V lost 3 bases and J 4 bases, leaving 9 bases between the germline ends. CDR3 amino acids: CASSQGKGYGYTF. CDR3 DNA: TGCGCCAGCAGCCAGGGAAAAGGCTATGGCTACACCTTC.

This chain joins TRBV2 and TRBJ2-1; 7 bases agree with TRBD2. The ends lost 4 bases at V and 5 bases at J; junction bases unmatched: 8. Germline CDR1 is SNHLY and CDR2 is FYNNEI. The CDR3 has 15 residues. CDR3: CASSGVRGGDNEQFF. The DNA of the CDR3 is TGTGCCAGCAGTGGAGTTCGCGGGGGAGACAATGAGCAGTTCTTC.

V is TRBV20-1 and J is TRBJ2-3; D is perhaps TRBD2 (6 bases). Trimming stripped 5 bases from V and 2 bases from J, with 14 bases between. The V gene's germline CDR1 is DFQATT and CDR2 SNEGSKA (reference sequence). This CDR3 has 14 residues. The CDR3 sequence is CSAPDGGITDTQYF. The DNA for the CDR3 is TGCAGTGCTCCAGACGGGGGAATCACAGATACGCAGTATTTT.

The chain carries TRBV7-9 and TRBJ2-7, with D perhaps given as TRBD1 or TRBD2 (5 bases each). Trimming removed 5 bases at V and 6 bases at J, with 14 bases between. The CDR3 extends over 13 amino acids. Per the germline V gene, CDR1 is SEHNR and CDR2 is FQNEAQ (reference sequence). The CDR3 region is CASSPGWQGEQYF. In DNA form, the CDR3 reads TGTGCCAGCAGCCCGGGGTGGCAGGGCGAGCAGTACTTC.

The chain recombines TRBV2 with TRBJ1-2; a possible D gene is TRBD1 (6 bases). This CDR3 region has 14 residues. Germline V lookup: CDR1 SNHLY, CDR2 FYNNEI. V shed 4 bases and J shed 8 bases, with 17 bases lying between them. The CDR3 protein is CASSVSGALGGYTF. In DNA, the CDR3 is TGTGCCAGCAGTGTATCAGGGGCTCTTGGCGGCTACACCTTC.

J is TRBJ2-2 and V is TRBV24-1; D is undetermined. The CDR3 consists of 14 residues. Trimming removed 7 bases at V and 0 bases at J, with 8 bases between. Germline CDR1 and CDR2: KGHDR and SFDVKD. DNA of the CDR3: TGTGCCACCAGAAGTCCGTCGAACACCGGGGAGCTGTTTTTT. Encoded protein: CATRSPSNTGELFF.

The chain combines TRBV23-1 with TRBJ2-7; unclear D gene. TRBV23-1 is sorted into the ORF group, with uncertain function. Trimming took 0 bases from V and 3 from J, leaving 21 bases between them. The CDR3 is made up of 18 amino acids. The CDR3 DNA follows: TGCGCCAGCAGTCAATCTAGCAAGGAAAAAATAGACAACTACGAGCAGTACTTC. It codes for CASSQSSKEKIDNYEQYF.

The chain carries TRBV5-1 and TRBJ2-7, with 8 bases fitting TRBD1. The CDR3 extends over 15 amino acids. J gave up 0 bases and V 3 bases, and 5 bases lay outside the gene matches. Germline CDR1 is SGHRS and CDR2 is YFSETQ. Written as DNA, the CDR3 is TGCGCCAGCAGCTCACTAGGGACAGGCTCCTACGAGCAGTACTTC. It translates to CASSSLGTGSYEQYF.